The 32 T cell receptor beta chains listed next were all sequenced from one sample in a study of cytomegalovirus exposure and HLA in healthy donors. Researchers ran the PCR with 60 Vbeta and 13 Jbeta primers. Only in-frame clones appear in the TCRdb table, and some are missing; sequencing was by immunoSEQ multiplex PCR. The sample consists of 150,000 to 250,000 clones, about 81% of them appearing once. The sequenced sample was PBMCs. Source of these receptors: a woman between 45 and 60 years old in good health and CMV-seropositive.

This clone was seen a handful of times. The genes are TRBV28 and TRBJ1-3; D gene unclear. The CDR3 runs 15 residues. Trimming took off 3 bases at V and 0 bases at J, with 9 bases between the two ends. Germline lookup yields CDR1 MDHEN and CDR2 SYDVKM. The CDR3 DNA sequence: TGTGCCAGCAGTTTTACCACTGGCTCTGGAAACACCATATATTTT. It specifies CASSFTTGSGNTIYF.

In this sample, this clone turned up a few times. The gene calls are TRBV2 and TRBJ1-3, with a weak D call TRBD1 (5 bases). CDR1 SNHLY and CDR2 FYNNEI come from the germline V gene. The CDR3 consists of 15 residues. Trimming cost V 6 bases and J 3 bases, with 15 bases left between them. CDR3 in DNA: TGTGCCAGCAGCAAGGAGGGGAAAATTGGAAACACCATATATTTT. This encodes CASSKEGKIGNTIYF.

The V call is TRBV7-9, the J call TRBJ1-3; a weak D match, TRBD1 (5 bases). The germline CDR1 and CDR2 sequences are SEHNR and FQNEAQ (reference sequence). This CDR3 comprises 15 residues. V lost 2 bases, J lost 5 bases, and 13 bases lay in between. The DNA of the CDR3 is TGTGCCAGCAGCTTACCTCCGGGGGGGAGAAACACCATATATTTT. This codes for CASSLPPGGRNTIYF.

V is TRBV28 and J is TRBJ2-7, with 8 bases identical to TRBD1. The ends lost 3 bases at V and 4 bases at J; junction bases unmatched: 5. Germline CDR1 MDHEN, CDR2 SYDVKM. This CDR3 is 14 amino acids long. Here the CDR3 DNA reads TGTGCCAGCAGTTTGTCAGACAGGGGTTACGAGCAGTACTTC. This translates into CASSLSDRGYEQYF.

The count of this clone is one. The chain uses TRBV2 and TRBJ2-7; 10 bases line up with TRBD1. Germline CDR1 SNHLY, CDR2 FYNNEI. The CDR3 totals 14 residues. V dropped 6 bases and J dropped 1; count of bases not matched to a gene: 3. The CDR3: CASRGTGASYEQYF. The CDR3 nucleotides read TGTGCCAGCAGGGGGACAGGGGCATCCTACGAGCAGTACTTC.

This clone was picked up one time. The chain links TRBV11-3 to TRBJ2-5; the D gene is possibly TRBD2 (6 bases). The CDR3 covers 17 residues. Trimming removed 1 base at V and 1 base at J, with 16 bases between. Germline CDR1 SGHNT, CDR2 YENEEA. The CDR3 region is CASSLAPGRRAQETQYF. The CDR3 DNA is TGTGCCAGCAGCTTAGCCCCCGGGCGGAGGGCCCAAGAGACCCAGTACTTC.

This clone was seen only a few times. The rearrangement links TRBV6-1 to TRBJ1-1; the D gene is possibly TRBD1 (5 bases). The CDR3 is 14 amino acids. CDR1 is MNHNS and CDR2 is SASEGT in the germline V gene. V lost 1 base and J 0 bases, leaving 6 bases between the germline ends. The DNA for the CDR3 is TGTGCCAGCAGTGAAGAGGGGTTGAACACTGAAGCTTTCTTT. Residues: CASSEEGLNTEAFF.

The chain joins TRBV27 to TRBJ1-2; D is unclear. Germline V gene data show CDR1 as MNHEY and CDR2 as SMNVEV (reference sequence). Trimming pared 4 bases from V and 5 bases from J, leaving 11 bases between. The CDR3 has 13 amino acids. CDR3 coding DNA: TGTGCCAGCAGTTCGTGGAGGGCGTATGGCTACACCTTC. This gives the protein CASSSWRAYGYTF.

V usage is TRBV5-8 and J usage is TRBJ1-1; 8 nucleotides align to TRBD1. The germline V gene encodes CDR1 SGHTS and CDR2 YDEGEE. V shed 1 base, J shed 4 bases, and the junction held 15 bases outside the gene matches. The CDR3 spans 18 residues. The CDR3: CASSLSFSRGRMGTEAFF. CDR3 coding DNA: TGTGCCAGCAGCTTGTCCTTCTCCAGGGGGCGGATGGGCACTGAAGCTTTCTTT.

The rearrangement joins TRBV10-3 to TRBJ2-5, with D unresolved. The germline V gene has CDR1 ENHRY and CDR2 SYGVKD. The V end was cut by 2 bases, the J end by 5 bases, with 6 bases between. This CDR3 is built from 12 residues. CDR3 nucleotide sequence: TGTGCCATCAGTGAGGAGGCGGAGACCCAGTACTTC. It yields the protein CAISEEAETQYF.

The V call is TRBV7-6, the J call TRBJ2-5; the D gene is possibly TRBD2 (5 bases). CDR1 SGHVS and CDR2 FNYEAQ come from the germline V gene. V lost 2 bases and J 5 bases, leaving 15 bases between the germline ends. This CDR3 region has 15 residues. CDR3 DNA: TGTGCCAGCAGCTTAATCCCTAGCCCGTCGGAGACCCAGTACTTC. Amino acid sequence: CASSLIPSPSETQYF.

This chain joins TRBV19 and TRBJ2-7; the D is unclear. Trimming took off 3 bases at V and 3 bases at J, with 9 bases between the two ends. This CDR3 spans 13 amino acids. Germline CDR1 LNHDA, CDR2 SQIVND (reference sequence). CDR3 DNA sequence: TGTGCCAGTAGTATCGACAAAAGCTACGAGCAGTACTTC. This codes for CASSIDKSYEQYF. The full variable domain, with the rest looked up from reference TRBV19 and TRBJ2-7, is DGGITQSPKYLFRKEGQNVTLSCEQNLNHDAMYWYRQDPGQGLRLIYYSQIVNDFQKGDIAEGYSVSREKKESFPLTVTSAQKNPTAFYLCASSIDKSYEQYFGPGTRLTVT.

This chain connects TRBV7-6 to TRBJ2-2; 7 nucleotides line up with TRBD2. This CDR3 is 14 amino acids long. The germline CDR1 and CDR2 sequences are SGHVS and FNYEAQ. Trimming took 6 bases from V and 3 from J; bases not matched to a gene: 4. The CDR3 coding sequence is TGTGCCAGCAGATGGCGGGAGTACACCGGGGAGCTGTTTTTT. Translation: CASRWREYTGELFF.

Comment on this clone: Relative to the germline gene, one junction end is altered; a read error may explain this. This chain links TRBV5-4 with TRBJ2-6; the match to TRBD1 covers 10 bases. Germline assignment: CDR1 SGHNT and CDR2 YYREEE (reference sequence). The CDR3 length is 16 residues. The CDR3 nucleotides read TGTGCCAGCAGATTGACAGGGGGCTTGGGGGCCAACGGCCTGACTTTC. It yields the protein CASRLTGGLGANGLTF.

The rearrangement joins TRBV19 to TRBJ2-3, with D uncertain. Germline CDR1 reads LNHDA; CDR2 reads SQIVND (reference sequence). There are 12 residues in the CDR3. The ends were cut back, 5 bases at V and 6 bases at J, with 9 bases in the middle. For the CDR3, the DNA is TGTGCCAGTAGTTCCGCGTGGGATACGCAGTATTTT. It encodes CASSSAWDTQYF.

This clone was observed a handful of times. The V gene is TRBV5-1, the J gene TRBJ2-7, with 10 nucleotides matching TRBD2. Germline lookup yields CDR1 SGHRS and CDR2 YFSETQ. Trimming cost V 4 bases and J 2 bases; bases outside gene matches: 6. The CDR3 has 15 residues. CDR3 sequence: CASSEGGTSAYEQYF. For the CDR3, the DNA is TGCGCCAGCAGCGAAGGGGGGACTAGCGCCTACGAGCAGTACTTC.

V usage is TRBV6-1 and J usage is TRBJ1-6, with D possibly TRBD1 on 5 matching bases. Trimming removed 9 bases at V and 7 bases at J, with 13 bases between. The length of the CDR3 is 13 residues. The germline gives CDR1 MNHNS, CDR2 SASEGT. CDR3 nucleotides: TGTGCCAGTGGTGGGGGGATAAATTCACCCCTCCACTTT. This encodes CASGGGINSPLHF.

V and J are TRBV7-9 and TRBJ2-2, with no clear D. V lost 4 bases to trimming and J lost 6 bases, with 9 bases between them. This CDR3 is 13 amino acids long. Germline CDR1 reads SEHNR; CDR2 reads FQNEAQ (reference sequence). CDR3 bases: TGTGCCAGCAGCTCGTCAAGCCCCGGGGAGCTGTTTTTT. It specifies CASSSSSPGELFF.

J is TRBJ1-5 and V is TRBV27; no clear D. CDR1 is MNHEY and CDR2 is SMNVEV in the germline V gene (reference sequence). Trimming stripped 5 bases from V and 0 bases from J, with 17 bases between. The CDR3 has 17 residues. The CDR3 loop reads CASSPRIAPYSNQPQHF. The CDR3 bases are TGTGCCAGCAGTCCGCGCATCGCACCCTATAGCAATCAGCCCCAGCATTTT.

The CDR3 sequence is CASSPGTGTYNEQFF. DNA for the CDR3: TGTGCCAGCAGCCCGGGGACAGGCACCTACAATGAGCAGTTCTTC. The chain is built from TRBV6-5 and TRBJ2-1, with TRBD1 matching 8 bases. V lost 6 bases, J lost 2 bases, and 6 bases stayed unmatched. CDR3 length: 15 amino acids. CDR1 is MNHEY, CDR2 SVGAGI, per germline.

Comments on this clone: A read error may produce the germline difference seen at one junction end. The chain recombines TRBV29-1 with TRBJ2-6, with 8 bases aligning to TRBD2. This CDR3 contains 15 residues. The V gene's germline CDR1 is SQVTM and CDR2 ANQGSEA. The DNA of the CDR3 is TGCAGCGTCTACGGGGGGGTATCTGGGGCCAACGGCCTGACTTTC. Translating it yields CSVYGGVSGANGLTF. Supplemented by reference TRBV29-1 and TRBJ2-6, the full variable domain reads SAVISQKPSRDICQRGTSLTIQCQVDSQVTMMFWYRQQPGQSLTLIATANQGSEATYESGFVIDKFPISRPNLTFSTLTVSNMSPEDSSIYLCSVYGGVSGANGLTFGAGSRLTVL.

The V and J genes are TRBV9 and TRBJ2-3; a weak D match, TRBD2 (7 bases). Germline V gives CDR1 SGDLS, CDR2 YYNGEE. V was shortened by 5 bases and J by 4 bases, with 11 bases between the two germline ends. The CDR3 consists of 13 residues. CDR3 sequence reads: CASSRGGADTQYF. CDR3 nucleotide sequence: TGTGCCAGCAGTAGGGGGGGGGCAGATACGCAGTATTTT.

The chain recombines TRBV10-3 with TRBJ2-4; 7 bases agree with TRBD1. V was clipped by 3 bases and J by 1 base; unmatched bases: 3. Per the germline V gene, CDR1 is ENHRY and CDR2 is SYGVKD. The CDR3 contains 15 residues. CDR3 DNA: TGTGCCATCAGTGAAACAGGGGCTGCCAAAAACATTCAGTACTTC. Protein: CAISETGAAKNIQYF.

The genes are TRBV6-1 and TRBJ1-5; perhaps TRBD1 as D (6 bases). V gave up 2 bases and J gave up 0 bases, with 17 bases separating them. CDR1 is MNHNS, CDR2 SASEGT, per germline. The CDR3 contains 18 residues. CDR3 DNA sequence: TGTGCCAGCAGTGAACAGGTCAGGGGCTTTTATAGCAATCAGCCCCAGCATTTT. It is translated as CASSEQVRGFYSNQPQHF.

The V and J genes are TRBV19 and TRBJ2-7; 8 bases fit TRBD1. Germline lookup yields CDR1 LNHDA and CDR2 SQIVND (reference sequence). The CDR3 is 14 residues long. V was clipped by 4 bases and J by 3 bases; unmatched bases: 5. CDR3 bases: TGTGCCAGTAGTAACTCAGGGGGCGTCTACGAGCAGTACTTC. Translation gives CASSNSGGVYEQYF.

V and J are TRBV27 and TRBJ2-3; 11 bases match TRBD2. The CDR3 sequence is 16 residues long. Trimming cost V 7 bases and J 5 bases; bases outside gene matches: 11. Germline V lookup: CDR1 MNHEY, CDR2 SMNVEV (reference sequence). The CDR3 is CASIALAGGKGDTQYF. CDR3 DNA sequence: TGTGCCAGCATTGCCCTAGCGGGGGGAAAGGGAGATACGCAGTATTTT.

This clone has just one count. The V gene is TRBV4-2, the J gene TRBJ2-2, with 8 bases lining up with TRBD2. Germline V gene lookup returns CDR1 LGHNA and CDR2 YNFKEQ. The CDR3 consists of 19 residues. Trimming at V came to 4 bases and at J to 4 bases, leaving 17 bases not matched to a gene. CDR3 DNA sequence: TGTGCCAGCAGCCTAACAACCATCGGGGGGGCTCCCTCCACCGGGGAGCTGTTTTTT. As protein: CASSLTTIGGAPSTGELFF.

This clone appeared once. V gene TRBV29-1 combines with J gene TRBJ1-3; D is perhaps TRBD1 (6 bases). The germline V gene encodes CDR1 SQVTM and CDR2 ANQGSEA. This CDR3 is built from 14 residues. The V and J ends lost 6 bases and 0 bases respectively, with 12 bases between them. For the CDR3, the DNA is TGCAGCGTGGGACAACAGGGCTCTGGAAACACCATATATTTT. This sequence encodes CSVGQQGSGNTIYF.

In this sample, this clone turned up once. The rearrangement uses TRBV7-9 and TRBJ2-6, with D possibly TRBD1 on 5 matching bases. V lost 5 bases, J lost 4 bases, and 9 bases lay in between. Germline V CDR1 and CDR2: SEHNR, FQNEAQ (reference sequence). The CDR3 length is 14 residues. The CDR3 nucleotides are TGTGCCAGCAGCCTCCGGACAGGGGCCAACGTCCTGACTTTC. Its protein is CASSLRTGANVLTF.

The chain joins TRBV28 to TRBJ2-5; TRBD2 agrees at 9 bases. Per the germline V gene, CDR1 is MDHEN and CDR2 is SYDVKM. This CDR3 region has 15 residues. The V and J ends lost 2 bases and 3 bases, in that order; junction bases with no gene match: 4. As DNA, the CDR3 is TGTGCCAGCAGTTTAAGGAGCGGGGGGAAAGAGACCCAGTACTTC. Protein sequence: CASSLRSGGKETQYF.

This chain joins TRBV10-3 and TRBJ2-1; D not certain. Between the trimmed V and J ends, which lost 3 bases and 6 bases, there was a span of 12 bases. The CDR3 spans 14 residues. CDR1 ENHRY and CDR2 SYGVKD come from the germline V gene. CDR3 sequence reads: CAISDPRRSNEQFF. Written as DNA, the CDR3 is TGTGCCATCAGTGACCCTCGACGGAGCAATGAGCAGTTCTTC.

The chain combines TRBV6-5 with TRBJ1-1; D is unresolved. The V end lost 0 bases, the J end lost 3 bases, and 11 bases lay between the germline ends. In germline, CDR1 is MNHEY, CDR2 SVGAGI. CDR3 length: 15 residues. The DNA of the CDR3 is TGTGCCAGCAGTTACTCGGATCGGGTGGACACTGAAGCTTTCTTT. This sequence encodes CASSYSDRVDTEAFF.